The clone carrying this T cell receptor (beta chain) has just a few counts. Clones were read by immunoSEQ multiplex PCR, and TCRdb kept only the in-frame ones, dropping some. The sample records about 120,000 clones, about four fifths being singletons. These data belong to a study of blood T cell repertoires in COVID-19. Input material: peripheral blood. This sequence was found in a man aged 55 to 70 with active or convalescent COVID-19.

In DNA form, the CDR3 reads TGTGCCAGCAGCCCCAGACAGGGAGGAGATACGCAGTATTTT. It is translated as CASSPRQGGDTQYF. The chain is built from TRBV9 and TRBJ2-3, with a tentative D call TRBD1 (7 bases). This CDR3 contains 14 residues. The germline V gene encodes CDR1 SGDLS and CDR2 YYNGEE. Deletions cut 4 bases from V and 5 bases from J, with 14 bases between.